This TCR beta chain was found in a study of cytomegalovirus exposure and HLA in healthy donors. In germline, CDR1 is SGHVS, CDR2 FQNEAQ. Unmatched junction bases numbered 11, after V lost 5 bases and J lost 5 bases. CDR3 length equals 15 residues. This clone was counted only a few times. The PCR ran on 60 Vbeta and 13 Jbeta primers. Original handling: Later work found 65 million to 90 million unique TCR beta chains, with some 11 million shared. Sequencing was performed with immunoSEQ multiplex PCR; in TCRdb, only in-frame clones are kept and a portion is missing. V, J and clone size derive from that table, while D and trimming were established from the DNA sequence. The data contain roughly 140,000 clones, 75% of them singletons.

This receptor was taken from a man between 18 and 29 years old in good health and CMV-seronegative. J is TRBJ2-5 and V is TRBV7-8, with 7 bases that match TRBD2. The sample taken for sequencing was PBMCs. This chain's CDR3 is CASSPQRGVGETQYF. The CDR3 bases are TGTGCCAGCAGCCCCCAGCGGGGAGTGGGGGAGACCCAGTACTTC.